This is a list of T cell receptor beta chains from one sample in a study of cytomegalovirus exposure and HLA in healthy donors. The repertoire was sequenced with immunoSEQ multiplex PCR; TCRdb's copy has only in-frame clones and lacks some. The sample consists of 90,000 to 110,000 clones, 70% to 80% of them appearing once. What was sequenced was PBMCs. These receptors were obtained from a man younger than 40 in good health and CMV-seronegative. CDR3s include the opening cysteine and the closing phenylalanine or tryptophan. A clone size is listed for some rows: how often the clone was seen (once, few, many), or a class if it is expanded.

CDR3 protein: CASSSAETASYEQYF
J gene: TRBJ2-7
V gene: TRBV28
clone size: -

CDR3 protein: CASSQRPAETQYF
J gene: TRBJ2-5
V gene: TRBV7-9
clone size: -

CDR3 protein: CASSPRTSGGAVEQFF
J gene: TRBJ2-1
V gene: TRBV18
clone size: once

CDR3 protein: CASSVDDIYEQYF
J gene: TRBJ2-7
V gene: TRBV9
clone size: once

CDR3 protein: CASSPENAGDTQYF
J gene: TRBJ2-3
V gene: TRBV18
clone size: -

CDR3 protein: CAWSDRGSGTQYF
J gene: TRBJ2-5
V gene: TRBV30
clone size: -

CDR3 protein: CASSLVQRITNTGELFF
J gene: TRBJ2-2
V gene: TRBV28
clone size: -

CDR3 protein: CASSQPGQGGYEQYF
J gene: TRBJ2-7
V gene: TRBV18
clone size: -

CDR3 protein: CASSSPGSSYEQYF
J gene: TRBJ2-7
V gene: TRBV27
clone size: -

CDR3 protein: CAASLQGAPFYEQYF
J gene: TRBJ2-7
V gene: TRBV2
clone size: once

CDR3 protein: CASSRETSYNEQFF
J gene: TRBJ2-1
V gene: TRBV7-2
clone size: -

CDR3 protein: CASSISGDNQPQHF
J gene: TRBJ1-5
V gene: TRBV19
clone size: -

CDR3 protein: CASSPGTSGGAGTDTQYF
J gene: TRBJ2-3
V gene: TRBV5-4
clone size: -

CDR3 protein: CASSPVGSPTQSYNEQFF
J gene: TRBJ2-1
V gene: TRBV7-9
clone size: once

CDR3 protein: CASSLSGTSAYEQYF
J gene: TRBJ2-7
V gene: TRBV27
clone size: -

CDR3 protein: CASSSTSGGPSHNEQFF
J gene: TRBJ2-1
V gene: TRBV18
clone size: -

CDR3 protein: CASSAEGVIGIHTEAFF
J gene: TRBJ1-1
V gene: TRBV9
clone size: -

CDR3 protein: CASSQDFTGREQYF
J gene: TRBJ2-7
V gene: TRBV4-1
clone size: -

CDR3 protein: CASSERFGDEQFF
J gene: TRBJ2-1
V gene: TRBV5-1
clone size: -

CDR3 protein: CAWAPGQGNTIYF
J gene: TRBJ1-3
V gene: TRBV30
clone size: -

CDR3 protein: CAIGIRQGKRETQYF
J gene: TRBJ2-5
V gene: TRBV6-6
clone size: once

CDR3 protein: CASSAPGATEAFF
J gene: TRBJ1-1
V gene: TRBV7-3
clone size: -

CDR3 protein: CASSPSEGIGTEAFF
J gene: TRBJ1-1
V gene: TRBV7-9
clone size: -